The 25 T cell receptor beta chains below come from one sample, sequenced in a study of T cells in Graves' hyperthyroidism and ophthalmopathy. The source material, RNA transcripts, was used to amplify TCR beta CDR3 regions. With the HTBI primer set, the TCR CDR3 went through a first round of RT-PCR. From the multiplex PCR reads, TCRdb called clonotypes with MiXCR, one entry per CDR3 protein. The table records 550,000 to 650,000 distinct CDR3 sequences, approximately 14% of them present only once. The sample comprised blood. All receptors come from a woman aged 40 to 50 with Graves' hyperthyroidism.

The chain links TRBV20-1 to TRBJ1-2, with D perhaps matching TRBD1 (5 bases). The length of the CDR3 is 15 residues. CDR1 and CDR2 (germline): DFQATT, SNEGSKA (reference sequence). Deletions cut 3 bases from V and 6 bases from J, with 20 bases between. The DNA of the CDR3 is TGCAGTGCTAGGGGGGGAGGGCTAAGTACGGATGGCTACACCTTC. It is translated as CSARGGGLSTDGYTF.

This clonotype was seen ten or more times. The gene calls are TRBV13 and TRBJ2-7, with a weak D call TRBD1 (6 bases). The V end was cut by 5 bases, the J end by 0 bases, with 14 bases between. Germline CDR1 and CDR2: PRHDT and FYEKMQ (reference sequence). The CDR3 contains 15 residues. CDR3 nucleotides: TGTGCCAGCAGCGCCGGGACACCTCACTCCTACGAGCAGTACTTC. Its translation is CASSAGTPHSYEQYF.

This clonotype appeared a few times. The rearrangement links TRBV29-1 to TRBJ1-1; possible D gene TRBD1, 5 bases. Germline values: CDR1 SQVTM, CDR2 ANQGSEA. Trimming stripped 4 bases from V and 2 bases from J, with 14 bases between. The CDR3 length is 14 residues. CDR3: CSVAVGATNTEAFF. The CDR3 coding sequence is TGCAGCGTTGCAGTAGGGGCTACTAACACTGAAGCTTTCTTT.

A word on this clonotype: This may arise from a read error, as a much more abundant clone is one base away. V is TRBV14 and J is TRBJ2-1; 11 bases align to TRBD2. Germline values: CDR1 SGHDN, CDR2 FVKESK. The CDR3 covers 18 residues. The CDR3 loop is CAGSHGTSGQFSYNEQFF. CDR3 bases: TGTGCCGGCAGCCATGGGACTAGCGGACAGTTCTCCTACAATGAGCAGTTCTTC.

The rearrangement uses TRBV9 and TRBJ2-7; D not certain. Trimming took 0 bases from V and 4 from J, leaving 8 bases between them. Germline V gene data show CDR1 as SGDLS and CDR2 as YYNGEE. This CDR3 region has 13 residues. The CDR3 sequence is CASSVVPSYEQYF. CDR3 DNA sequence: TGTGCCAGCAGCGTAGTGCCTAGTTACGAGCAGTACTTC.

The chain carries TRBV7-3 and TRBJ2-3; D gene unclear. CDR3 length: 13 amino acids. V was cut by 5 bases and J by 2 bases, with 8 bases left in between. Per germline, CDR1 SGHTA and CDR2 FQGTGA. The CDR3 DNA sequence: TGTGCCAGCAGCAGGGTGCCCACAGATACGCAGTATTTT. It specifies CASSRVPTDTQYF.

The V gene is TRBV27, the J gene TRBJ2-1, with 8 nucleotides matching TRBD2. Trimming removed 8 bases from V and 5 bases from J; junction bases left unmatched: 11. The CDR3 sequence is 15 residues long. CDR1 is MNHEY, CDR2 SMNVEV, per germline (reference sequence). The CDR3: CASLSSGGSHNEQFF. CDR3 DNA: TGTGCCAGCCTCTCTTCGGGAGGGTCCCACAATGAGCAGTTCTTC.

This clonotype was counted many times. The chain uses TRBV7-8 and TRBJ1-5, with a tentative D call TRBD1 (6 bases). Between the trimmed V and J ends, which lost 3 bases and 3 bases, there was a span of 12 bases. The germline gives CDR1 SGHVS, CDR2 FQNEAQ. The CDR3 loop spans 15 amino acids. The CDR3 DNA is TGTGCCAGCAGCTTCCTAGGACAGACCAATCAGCCCCAGCATTTT. This gives the protein CASSFLGQTNQPQHF.

This clonotype was counted at least ten times. In nucleotides, the CDR3 is TGTGCCAGCAGCCTTCTATCGGGGACCCAGTACTTC. It specifies CASSLLSGTQYF. The V and J genes are TRBV3-1 and TRBJ2-5; D not certain. Germline V CDR1 and CDR2: LGHDT, YNNKEL (reference sequence). This CDR3 has 12 residues. V gave up 4 bases and J gave up 7 bases, with 10 bases separating them.

This clonotype was observed many times. The rearrangement joins TRBV2 to TRBJ1-1; tentatively, D is TRBD1 (5 bases). Germline values: CDR1 SNHLY, CDR2 FYNNEI. Trimming removed 7 bases from V and 7 bases from J, with 10 bases in between. The CDR3 covers 11 residues. CDR3 coding DNA: TGTGCCAGCATCCGGGACGGTGAAGCTTTCTTT. Amino acids: CASIRDGEAFF.

This clonotype was counted ten times or more. This chain uses TRBV3-1 with TRBJ2-7; D is unclear. From germline, CDR1 is LGHDT and CDR2 YNNKEL (reference sequence). CDR3 size: 14 residues. V gave up 1 base and J gave up 3 bases, with 10 bases separating them. CDR3 sequence: CASSQVGNFYEQYF. For the CDR3, the DNA is TGTGCCAGCAGCCAAGTGGGCAATTTCTACGAGCAGTACTTC.

This clonotype was detected many times. This chain joins TRBV3-1 and TRBJ1-2, with D uncertain. Trimming left V 1 base short and J 2 bases short, with 8 bases between. Germline V gives CDR1 LGHDT, CDR2 YNNKEL (reference sequence). The CDR3 contains 14 residues. CDR3 protein: CASSQVGRNYGYTF. For the CDR3, the DNA is TGTGCCAGCAGCCAAGTAGGGCGAAACTATGGCTACACCTTC. Full variable domain (missing parts from reference TRBV3-1 and TRBJ1-2): DTAVSQTPKYLVTQMGNDKSIKCEQNLGHDTMYWYKQDSKKFLKIMFSYNNKELIINETVPNRFSPKSPDKAHLNLHINSLELGDSAVYFCASSQVGRNYGYTFGSGTRLTVV.

The rearrangement joins TRBV12-3 or TRBV12-4 to TRBJ1-1, with 9 bases identical to TRBD1. Trimming at V came to 5 bases and at J to 1 base, leaving 14 bases not matched to a gene. The length of the CDR3 is 18 residues. The CDR3 DNA is TGTGCCAGCAGTACCGGGACAGGGCTCATTCTGAGGAACACTGAAGCTTTCTTT. Translating it yields CASSTGTGLILRNTEAFF.

This clonotype showed up many times. The chain couples TRBV27 to TRBJ1-5, with 7 bases matching TRBD1. Looked up from germline, CDR1 is MNHEY and CDR2 is SMNVEV (reference sequence). V trimming: 6 bases; J trimming: 5 bases; junction bases outside the gene matches: 10. The CDR3 has 15 residues. CDR3 sequence: CASSLTGFGDQPQHF. CDR3 bases: TGTGCCAGCAGCCTGACAGGGTTCGGGGATCAGCCCCAGCATTTT.

This clonotype was recorded at least ten times. The CDR3 DNA is TGTGCCAGCACCGTCGACAGTGCCTGGTCGCAGTATTTT. The encoded protein is CASTVDSAWSQYF. The V and J genes are TRBV6-2 or TRBV6-3 and TRBJ2-3, with D possibly being TRBD1 (5 bases). From germline, CDR1 is MNHEY and CDR2 SVGEGT. The CDR3 is 13 amino acids. Trimming took 7 bases from V and 10 from J, leaving 18 bases between them.

V gene TRBV20-1 combines with J gene TRBJ1-4; weak D call: TRBD1 (6 bases). Trimming pared 5 bases from V and 7 bases from J, leaving 23 bases between. The CDR3 is 16 amino acids. Looked up from germline, CDR1 is DFQATT and CDR2 is SNEGSKA (reference sequence). The CDR3, as DNA: TGCAGTGCTCTCCTACTTCTGCAGGGGAAGAGTGAAAAACTGTTTTTT. Amino acids: CSALLLLQGKSEKLFF.

This clonotype was seen more than once but under ten times. The J gene is TRBJ2-7, the V gene TRBV27, with D perhaps TRBD1 or TRBD2 (5 bases each). Trimming removed 4 bases at V and 9 bases at J, with 19 bases between. The CDR3 consists of 14 residues. Germline CDR1 MNHEY, CDR2 SMNVEV (reference sequence). DNA for the CDR3: TGTGCCAGCAGTTCCCCACCCGGGGCTGCGGTGCAGTACTTC. Residues: CASSSPPGAAVQYF.

This clonotype came up many times. The junction and the germline gene differ at one end; a read error may be behind it. This chain links TRBV2 with TRBJ1-2, with D possibly TRBD1 on 6 matching bases. The V gene's germline CDR1 is SNHLY and CDR2 FYNNEI. The CDR3 covers 12 residues. The CDR3 loop is CASSDGLGQSAF. The CDR3 coding sequence is TGTGCCAGCAGTGATGGGTTAGGACAGTCTGCCTTC.

This clonotype was counted many times. CDR3 loop: CASSQDGTAGEQYF. The CDR3 DNA reads as TGTGCCAGCAGCCAAGACGGGACGGCGGGCGAGCAGTACTTC. V is TRBV3-1 and J is TRBJ2-7; D is perhaps TRBD1 or TRBD2 (5 bases each). Between the trimmed V and J ends, which lost 0 bases and 6 bases, there was a span of 12 bases. The CDR3 runs to 14 residues. CDR1 is LGHDT, CDR2 YNNKEL, per germline (reference sequence).

This clonotype has a handful of counts. The chain couples TRBV4-2 to TRBJ2-7; 8 bases map to TRBD2. This CDR3 region has 15 residues. The ends lost 3 bases at V and 2 bases at J; junction bases unmatched: 6. Germline lookup yields CDR1 LGHNA and CDR2 YNFKEQ. The DNA for the CDR3 is TGTGCCAGCAGCCAGCAACTAGCGGTCGCCTACGAGCAGTACTTC. Protein: CASSQQLAVAYEQYF.

The sample holds many counts of this clonotype. This sequence joins TRBV3-1 and TRBJ2-3; tentatively, D is TRBD1 or TRBD2 (7 bases each). Per germline, CDR1 LGHDT and CDR2 YNNKEL (reference sequence). Between the trimmed V and J ends, which lost 6 bases and 2 bases, there was a span of 15 bases. The CDR3 covers 15 residues. The chain's CDR3 is CASSLQGGNTDTQYF. In nucleotides, the CDR3 is TGTGCCAGCAGTCTCCAGGGGGGGAACACAGATACGCAGTATTTT.

This chain connects TRBV5-6 to TRBJ1-1; D might be TRBD1 (5 bases). CDR1 is SGHDT and CDR2 is YYEEEE in the germline V gene. The germline V and J ends were trimmed by 6 bases and 4 bases, with 28 bases remaining between them. The CDR3 length is 18 residues. The DNA of the CDR3 is TGTGCCAGCAACCAGTTAAGACAGAGTGAGACCTGGAGCACTGAAGCTTTCTTT. This translates into CASNQLRQSETWSTEAFF.

This clonotype occurred many times. The V call is TRBV29-1, the J call TRBJ2-1; D call uncertain. The CDR3 covers 13 residues. Trimming shortened V by 2 bases and J by 3 bases, and 8 bases separated the two germline ends. Germline V gene sequence: CDR1 SQVTM, CDR2 ANQGSEA. CDR3 residues: CSVELKNYNEQFF. CDR3 DNA: TGCAGCGTTGAATTAAAGAACTACAATGAGCAGTTCTTC.

This clonotype was picked up many times. The V gene is TRBV29-1, the J gene TRBJ2-3; D assignment may be TRBD1 or TRBD2 (5 bases each). CDR3 size: 14 residues. Trimming took off 3 bases at V and 3 bases at J, with 13 bases between the two ends. CDR1 and CDR2 from the germline V gene are SQVTM and ANQGSEA. The CDR3 nucleotides are TGCAGCGTTGACGACCGGGACGCTACAGATACGCAGTATTTT. Its translation is CSVDDRDATDTQYF.

This clonotype was recorded many times. The chain combines TRBV12-3 or TRBV12-4 with TRBJ1-5, with D perhaps matching TRBD1 (5 bases). V was cut by 5 bases and J by 4 bases, with 9 bases left in between. The CDR3 sequence is 13 residues long. For the CDR3, the DNA is TGTGCCAGCAGTGGGGGTCCTAATCAGCCCCAGCATTTT. Translation: CASSGGPNQPQHF.